This TCR beta chain was identified in a study of cytomegalovirus exposure and HLA in healthy donors (TCRdb year 2017). For context, the study as a whole: A later analysis indicated that the 95 to 150 validation repertoires were generated on the platform also employed for the 650 to 850 repertoires of the first cohort. The aim of the study was to test whether cataloging public T cell receptors could identify signatures of past pathogen exposure. In addition to the first cohort of approximately 650 subjects, a separate validation cohort of approximately 120 different subjects was used. To predict cytomegalovirus infection status, the study combined high-throughput TCR immunosequencing, statistical association of individual TCRs with disease status, and machine learning. Summary of the overall study and its limitations: The study gave a list of about 160 TCR beta chains associated with cytomegalovirus. Subsequent analysis determined that TCRs grouped into clusters in the first cohort also showed a tendency toward co-occurrence across the 120 validation repertoires, and 94% of cluster scores exceeded 0. The authors suggested that the approach could potentially be extended to other disease states and immunological phenotypes. The validation cohort had no HLA typing available for a later analysis, so co-occurrence within that cohort was assessed over all 120 repertoires. Cytomegalovirus status was reported to be diagnosed by the classifier with high specificity and sensitivity in both the original and validation cohorts. In vitro tests confirmed that three of the cytomegalovirus-associated TCR beta chains recognize cytomegalovirus antigens. Across donors, most TCR sequences were observed very rarely, whereas some public TCRs were present in many individuals.

Points on this clone: No cognate antigen has been identified for it. No base quality information exists; no much larger clone differs at one position.

The V end loses 4 bases and the J end loses 0 bases, and a stretch of 18 bases separates them. The germline V gene sets CDR1 to SGDLS and CDR2 to YYNGEE. Taken from cysteine to phenylalanine, the CDR3 has 17 residues. Only the CDR3 portion is preserved as DNA: 51 bases, with reading frame beginning at the first base. Library creation used the immunoSEQ multiplex PCR assay. Per the authors' processing: A statistical classification framework was developed to diagnose cytomegalovirus status using the catalog of TCR beta chain sequences. TCRdb carries this immuneACCESS record with in-frame sequences only. Its versions omit some clonotypes, under half of them owing to an unresolved V gene in the studies checked, with the rest unexplained. That table gives V, J and clone size, and the DNA gave D and trimming. The sample records about 150,000 clones, about 95% of which are singletons. Of the sample, over 1.5% falls within the top ten clones.

The donors were included in the validation cohort of 120 subjects, a group kept apart from the roughly 670-subject first cohort. Sequencing used PBMCs. This receptor was obtained from a man aged 18 to 29 in good health and CMV-seropositive. The receptor chain draws on TRBV9 and TRBJ2-3, and possibly TRBD1, on 6 matching bases. The sequenced DNA: TGTGCCAGCAGCCCCCGGACAGCCCGCCTTAGCACAGATACGCAGTATTTT. This translates into CASSPRTARLSTDTQYF. The full variable domain, with segments outside the CDR3 supplied by the reference TRBV9 and TRBJ2-3 proteins, appears as DSGVTQTPKHLITATGQRVTLRCSPRSGDLSVYWYQQSLDQGLQFLIQYYNGEERAKGNILERFSAQQFPDLHSELNLSSLELGDSALYFCASSPRTARLSTDTQYFGPGTRLTVL.